This TCR beta chain was obtained from a study of blood T cell repertoires in COVID-19. Authors' methods: How many nucleated cells were present was estimated from reference gene primer amplification. Sequencing was performed with immunoSEQ multiplex PCR; in TCRdb, only in-frame clones are kept and a portion is missing. The V and J calls and clone size come from that table; D and trimming were worked out from the DNA. This sample carries about 320,000 clones, 85% of them seen once, and the ten largest clones take over 1.5%. V shed 3 bases and J 0 bases; nucleotides not matched to a gene: 11. Germline assignment: CDR1 SGHTA and CDR2 FQGTGA. This CDR3 is 19 amino acids long. During the 2 weeks before they entered the study, exposed participants had met someone with a PCR-confirmed or clinician-diagnosed COVID-19 case.

The gene calls are TRBV7-3 and TRBJ2-6, with 7 bases fitting TRBD1. The source is a woman between 25 and 40 years old who had been exposed to COVID-19. Input material: PBMCs or T cells enriched from blood (not recorded which). The CDR3 coding sequence is TGTGCCAGCAGCTTCGGTCTTGGACAGGCGTTCTCTGGGGCCAACGTCCTGACTTTC. Protein product: CASSFGLGQAFSGANVLTF.